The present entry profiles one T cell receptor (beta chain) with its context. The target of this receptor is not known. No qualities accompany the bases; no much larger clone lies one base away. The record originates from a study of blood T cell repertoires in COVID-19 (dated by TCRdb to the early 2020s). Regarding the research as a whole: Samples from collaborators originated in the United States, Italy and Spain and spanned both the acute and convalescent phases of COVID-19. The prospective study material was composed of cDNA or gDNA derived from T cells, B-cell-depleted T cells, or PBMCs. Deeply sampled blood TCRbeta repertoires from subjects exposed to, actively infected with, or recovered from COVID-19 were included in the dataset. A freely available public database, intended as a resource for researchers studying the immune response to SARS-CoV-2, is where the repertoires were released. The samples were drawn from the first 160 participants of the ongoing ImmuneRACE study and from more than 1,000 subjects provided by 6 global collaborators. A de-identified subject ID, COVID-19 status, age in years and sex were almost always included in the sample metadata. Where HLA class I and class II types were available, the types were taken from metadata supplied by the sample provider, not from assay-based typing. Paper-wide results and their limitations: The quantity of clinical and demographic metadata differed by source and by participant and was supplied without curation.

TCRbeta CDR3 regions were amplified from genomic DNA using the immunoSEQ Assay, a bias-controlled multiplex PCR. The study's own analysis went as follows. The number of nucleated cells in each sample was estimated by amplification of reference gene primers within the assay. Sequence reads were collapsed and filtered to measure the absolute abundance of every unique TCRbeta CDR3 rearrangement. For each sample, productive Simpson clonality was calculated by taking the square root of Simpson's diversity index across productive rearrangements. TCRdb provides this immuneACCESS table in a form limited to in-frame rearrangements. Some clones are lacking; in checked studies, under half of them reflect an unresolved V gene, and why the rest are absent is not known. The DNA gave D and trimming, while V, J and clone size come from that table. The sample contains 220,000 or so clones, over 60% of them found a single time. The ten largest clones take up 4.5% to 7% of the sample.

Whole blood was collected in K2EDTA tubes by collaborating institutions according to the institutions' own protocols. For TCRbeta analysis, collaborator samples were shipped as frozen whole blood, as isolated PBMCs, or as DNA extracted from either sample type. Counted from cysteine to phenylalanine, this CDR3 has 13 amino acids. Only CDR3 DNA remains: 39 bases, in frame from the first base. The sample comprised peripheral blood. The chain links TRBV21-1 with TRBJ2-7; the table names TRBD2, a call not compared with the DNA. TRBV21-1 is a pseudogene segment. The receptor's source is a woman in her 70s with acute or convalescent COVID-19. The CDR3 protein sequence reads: CASIPIKPYEQYF. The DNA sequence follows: TGTGCCAGCATCCCTATAAAACCCTACGAGCAGTACTTC.